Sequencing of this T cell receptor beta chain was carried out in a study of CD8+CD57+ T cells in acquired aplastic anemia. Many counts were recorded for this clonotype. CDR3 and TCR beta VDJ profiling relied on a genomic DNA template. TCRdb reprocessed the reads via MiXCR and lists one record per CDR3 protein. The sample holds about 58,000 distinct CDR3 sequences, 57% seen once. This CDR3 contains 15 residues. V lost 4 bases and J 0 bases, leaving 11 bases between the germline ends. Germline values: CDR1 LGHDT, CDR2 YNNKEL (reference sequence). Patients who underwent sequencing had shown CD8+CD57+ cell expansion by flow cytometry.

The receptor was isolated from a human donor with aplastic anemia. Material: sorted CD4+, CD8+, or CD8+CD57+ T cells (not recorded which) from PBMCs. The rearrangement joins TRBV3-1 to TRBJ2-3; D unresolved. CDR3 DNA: TGTGCCAGCAGCCGGGGTGAAACTAGCACAGATACGCAGTATTTT. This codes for CASSRGETSTDTQYF.